The clone carrying this T cell receptor (beta chain) was seen only a few times. Its matching antigen is unknown. These data are taken from a study of OX40 agonist ivuxolimab in advanced cancers. Background on the study: Patients were about 83% male with ages about 23 to 79, mean 60.

Repertoires were generated with immunoSEQ multiplex PCR, while TCRdb's copy carries only in-frame clones and drops some. The sample contains about 18,000 clones, approximately 88% of which appear only once. General study points: Some patients who did not respond also had low normalized T-cell clonal expansion. Dosing at 0.1 to 3.0 mg/kg was accompanied by clonal expansion of CD4+ and CD8+ blood T cells by week 6.

This CDR3 spans 16 amino acids. V was clipped by 5 bases and J by 5 bases, with 22 bases between them. CDR1 SGDLS and CDR2 YYNGEE come from the germline V gene. The source material was CD4+ or CD8+ T cells sorted from blood, sampled in a trial of the OX40 agonist ivuxolimab. The clonotype comes from an adult with an advanced solid tumor such as melanoma, head and neck, liver or kidney cancer. The chain is built from TRBV9 and TRBJ2-5, with TRBD2 as a possible D gene (5 bases). CDR3 in amino acids: CASSLDSASFGETQYF. The CDR3 nucleotides read TGTGCCAGCAGTTTGGACTCCGCGTCTTTTGGCGAGACCCAGTACTTC.